The subject of this entry is one T cell receptor (beta chain). What it recognizes is unknown. This specimen belongs to a study of T-cell memory formation after mild COVID-19. Background on the study: Clusters of TCRs were largely donor specific. Study-wide results and caveats: CD4+ contracting clones were found mainly in CM and EM, and CD8+ ones in EMRA.

Trimming took 5 bases from V and 0 from J, leaving 17 bases between them. Germline V gene lookup returns CDR1 LGHNA and CDR2 YNFKEQ. CDR3 length: 17 residues. A single record per CDR3 protein comes from TCRdb applying MiXCR to the 5' RACE reads. The sample includes around 200,000 distinct CDR3 sequences, under 20% seen only once; the top ten take more than 2%. This chain joins TRBV4-2 and TRBJ2-1; D is undetermined. This clonotype was obtained from an adult woman who had mild COVID-19 (a few samples of this study predate the infection). Cell type and time point are not known. Sequencing was performed on PBMCs or a T cell subset sorted from them (not recorded which). CDR3 residues: CASSRSHPRSSYNEQFF. The CDR3 bases are TGTGCCAGCAGCAGATCGCATCCCAGGAGCTCCTACAATGAGCAGTTCTTC.